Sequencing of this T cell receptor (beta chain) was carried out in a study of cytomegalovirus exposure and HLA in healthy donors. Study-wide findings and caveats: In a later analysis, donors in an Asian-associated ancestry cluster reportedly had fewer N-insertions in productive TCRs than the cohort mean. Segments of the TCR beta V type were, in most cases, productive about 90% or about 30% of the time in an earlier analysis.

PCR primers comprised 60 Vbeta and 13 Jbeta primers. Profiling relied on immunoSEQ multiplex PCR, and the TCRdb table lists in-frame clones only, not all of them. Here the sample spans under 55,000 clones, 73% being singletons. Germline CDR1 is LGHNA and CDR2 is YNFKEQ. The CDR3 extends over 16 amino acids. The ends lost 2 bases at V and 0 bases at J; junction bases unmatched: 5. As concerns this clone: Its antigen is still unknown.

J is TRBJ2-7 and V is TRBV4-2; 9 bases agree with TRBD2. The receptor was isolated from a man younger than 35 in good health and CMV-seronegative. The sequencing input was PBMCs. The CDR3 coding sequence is TGTGCCAGCAGCCAACCTAGCGGGATCAGCTCCTACGAGCAGTACTTC. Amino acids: CASSQPSGISSYEQYF.